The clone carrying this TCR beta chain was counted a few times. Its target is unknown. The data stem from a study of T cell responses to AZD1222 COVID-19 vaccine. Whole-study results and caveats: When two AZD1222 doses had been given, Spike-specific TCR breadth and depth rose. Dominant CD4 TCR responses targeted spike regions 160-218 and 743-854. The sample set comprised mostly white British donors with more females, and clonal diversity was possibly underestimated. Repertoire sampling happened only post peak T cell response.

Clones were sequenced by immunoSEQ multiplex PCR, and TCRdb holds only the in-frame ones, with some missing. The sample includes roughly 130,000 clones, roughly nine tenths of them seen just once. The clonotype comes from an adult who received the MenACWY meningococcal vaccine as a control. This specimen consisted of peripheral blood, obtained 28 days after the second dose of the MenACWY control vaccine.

The CDR3 bases are TGTGCCAGCAGCTTAGGACAGTTAGGCGAGCAGTACTTC. The encoded protein is CASSLGQLGEQYF. This chain connects TRBV11-2 to TRBJ2-7, with D tentatively TRBD1 (5 bases). This CDR3 contains 13 residues. Germline V CDR1 and CDR2: SGHAT, FQNNGV. Trimming cost V 1 base and J 6 bases, with 10 bases left between them. The full variable domain, its missing parts supplied by reference TRBV11-2 and TRBJ2-7, is EAGVAQSPRYKIIEKRQSVAFWCNPISGHATLYWYQQILGQGPKLLIQFQNNGVVDDSQLPKDRFSAERLKGVDSTLKIQPAKLEDSAVYLCASSLGQLGEQYFGPGTRLTVT.